This T cell receptor (beta chain) was documented in a study of CD4+ T cells in melanoma. Assay: immunoSEQ multiplex PCR; the TCRdb copy retains only in-frame clones and omits some. The sample lists around 6,500 clones; approximately 64% were seen once. General study results and limits: A reported correlation linked neoantigen-specific CD4+ T cells to CD8+, macrophage and B cell function. Reportedly, melanoma neoantigen-specific CD4+ T cells showed varied differentiation states.

Germline V lookup: CDR1 MNHEY, CDR2 SMNVEV (reference sequence). Trimming left V 6 bases short and J 7 bases short, with 12 bases between. This CDR3 has 13 amino acids. Of note for this clone: Its matching antigen is unknown.

This sequence originates from a human donor with melanoma. The sample was cells from a culture (not recorded whether cultured in vitro). The chain couples TRBV27 to TRBJ2-2; D assignment may be TRBD1 or TRBD2 (6 bases each). CDR3 residues: CASRVGGNGELFF. CDR3 nucleotide sequence: TGTGCCAGCAGGGTAGGGGGGAACGGGGAGCTGTTTTTT.